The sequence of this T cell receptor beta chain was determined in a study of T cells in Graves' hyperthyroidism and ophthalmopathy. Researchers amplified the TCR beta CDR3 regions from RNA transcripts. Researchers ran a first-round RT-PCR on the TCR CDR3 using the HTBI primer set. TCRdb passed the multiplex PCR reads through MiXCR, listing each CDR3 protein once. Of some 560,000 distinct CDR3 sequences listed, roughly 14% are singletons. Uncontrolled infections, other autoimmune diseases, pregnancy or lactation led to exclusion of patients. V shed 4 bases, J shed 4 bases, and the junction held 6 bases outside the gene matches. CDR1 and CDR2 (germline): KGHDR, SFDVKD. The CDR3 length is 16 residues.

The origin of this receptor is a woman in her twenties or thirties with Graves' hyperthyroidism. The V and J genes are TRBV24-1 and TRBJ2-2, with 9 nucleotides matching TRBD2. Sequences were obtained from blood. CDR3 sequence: CATSDPRGGSTGELFF. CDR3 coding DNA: TGTGCCACCAGTGACCCGCGGGGGGGGAGCACCGGGGAGCTGTTTTTT.